A single sample gave rise to the 12 T cell receptor beta chains below, sequenced in a study of cytomegalovirus exposure and HLA in healthy donors. Use of 60 Vbeta and 13 Jbeta primers characterized the PCR. Clones were sequenced by immunoSEQ multiplex PCR, and TCRdb holds only the in-frame ones, with some missing. The table has 130,000 or so clones, 60% to 80% seen once; the top ten hold 2.5% to 4%. Material for sequencing was PBMCs. All receptors come from a man aged 40-49 years in good health and CMV-seronegative.

V gene TRBV7-2 combines with J gene TRBJ1-4, with 7 bases identical to TRBD1. Germline CDR1 SGHTA, CDR2 FQGNSA. The V segment lost 4 bases and the J segment 7 bases; nucleotides outside the gene matches: 12. This CDR3 contains 16 residues. The chain's CDR3 is CASSSDPSGGVEKLFF. In DNA form, the CDR3 reads TGTGCCAGCAGCTCAGATCCTTCAGGGGGTGTTGAAAAACTGTTTTTT.

This clone has only a few counts. V is TRBV6-4 and J is TRBJ1-1; maybe TRBD1 (6 bases). The CDR3 sequence is 15 residues long. In germline, CDR1 is MRHNA, CDR2 SNTAGT. Trimming removed 0 bases from V and 1 base from J, with 9 bases in between. The chain's CDR3 is CASSDSGRGNTEAFF. The CDR3 nucleotides are TGTGCCAGCAGTGACTCGGGCAGGGGGAACACTGAAGCTTTCTTT.

The rearrangement joins TRBV11-3 to TRBJ1-2; D is unclear. CDR1 is SGHNT, CDR2 YENEEA, per germline. The CDR3 contains 17 residues. The germline V and J ends were trimmed by 1 base and 4 bases, with 19 bases remaining between them. The CDR3 protein is CASSLVASVEASYGYTF. The CDR3 nucleotides read TGTGCCAGCAGCTTAGTCGCCTCAGTCGAAGCTAGCTATGGCTACACCTTC.

This sequence joins TRBV5-4 and TRBJ2-5; 7 nucleotides match TRBD2. This CDR3 is built from 14 residues. The V gene's germline CDR1 is SGHNT and CDR2 YYREEE (reference sequence). V dropped 0 bases and J dropped 2; count of bases not matched to a gene: 1. CDR3 coding DNA: TGTGCCAGCAGCTTGGGTAGCGGGCAAGAGACCCAGTACTTC. Translating gives CASSLGSGQETQYF.

The V call is TRBV6-1, the J call TRBJ1-1; D is uncertain. V dropped 3 bases and J dropped 0 bases, with 8 bases sitting between them. This CDR3 has 14 residues. The V gene's germline CDR1 is MNHNS and CDR2 SASEGT. Here the CDR3 DNA reads TGTGCCAGCAGTGAGTCAGTTATGAACACTGAAGCTTTCTTT. It translates to CASSESVMNTEAFF.

The V and J genes are TRBV7-9 and TRBJ1-1; the D gene is possibly TRBD1 (6 bases). V was cut by 3 bases and J by 5 bases, with 16 bases left in between. This CDR3 spans 15 amino acids. Germline values: CDR1 SEHNR, CDR2 FQNEAQ (reference sequence). The DNA of the CDR3 is TGTGCCAGCAGCTTTTCGGCAGGGGTCGGGACTGAAGCTTTCTTT. Translated, it gives CASSFSAGVGTEAFF.

This chain uses TRBV6-5 with TRBJ2-7, with D possibly TRBD1 on 5 matching bases. The CDR3 contains 14 residues. Germline lookup yields CDR1 MNHEY and CDR2 SVGAGI. V lost 0 bases to trimming and J lost 7 bases, with 13 bases between them. DNA of the CDR3: TGTGCCAGCAGTTACTCGTCCAGGGCCTGGGAGCAGTACTTC. Amino acids: CASSYSSRAWEQYF.

This clone was detected only once. The rearrangement joins TRBV15 to TRBJ1-4, with 9 bases identical to TRBD1. CDR3 length: 18 residues. With V trimmed by 6 bases and J by 7 bases, 18 bases remained unmatched. Looked up from germline, CDR1 is LNHNV and CDR2 is YYDKDF (reference sequence). This chain's CDR3 is CATSSGTGSKFSSEKLFF. The CDR3 region has the DNA TGTGCCACCAGTAGCGGGACAGGGAGTAAGTTCTCGAGTGAAAAACTGTTTTTT.

This chain connects TRBV9 to TRBJ2-3, with a possible D match to TRBD1 (5 bases). With 2 bases removed from V and 4 bases from J, the gap between germline ends came to 17 bases. Germline V gene data show CDR1 as SGDLS and CDR2 as YYNGEE. The CDR3 length is 16 residues. The CDR3 here is CASSVYQGRESDTQYF. The DNA for the CDR3 is TGTGCCAGCAGCGTCTACCAGGGCAGGGAATCAGATACGCAGTATTTT. Full variable domain (outside the CDR3, taken from reference TRBV9 and TRBJ2-3): DSGVTQTPKHLITATGQRVTLRCSPRSGDLSVYWYQQSLDQGLQFLIQYYNGEERAKGNILERFSAQQFPDLHSELNLSSLELGDSALYFCASSVYQGRESDTQYFGPGTRLTVL.

The chain joins TRBV9 to TRBJ1-3; D is uncertain. The V and J ends lost 5 bases and 4 bases respectively, with 16 bases between them. CDR3 size: 15 residues. Germline CDR1 and CDR2: SGDLS and YYNGEE. This CDR3 reads CASSPSAAGGNTIYF. In DNA form, the CDR3 reads TGTGCCAGCAGTCCTAGCGCCGCGGGGGGAAACACCATATATTTT.

V gene TRBV13 combines with J gene TRBJ2-1; the match to TRBD2 covers 7 bases. The J segment lost 0 bases and the V segment lost 4 bases, leaving 6 bases of the junction unmatched. Germline V gives CDR1 PRHDT, CDR2 FYEKMQ (reference sequence). The CDR3 length is 16 residues. The CDR3 sequence is CASSSLALSSYNEQFF. The CDR3 nucleotides read TGTGCCAGCAGCTCACTAGCGCTGAGCTCCTACAATGAGCAGTTCTTC.

CDR3 region: CASSSDRAGTQYF. For the CDR3, the DNA is TGTGCCAGCAGCTCCGACAGGGCGGGCACCCAGTACTTC. The chain has TRBV7-3 and TRBJ2-5, with 7 bases lining up with TRBD1. CDR3 length: 13 residues. Germline CDR1 is SGHTA and CDR2 is FQGTGA. With V trimmed by 4 bases and J by 8 bases, 7 bases remained unmatched. The full variable domain, completed using reference TRBV7-3 and TRBJ2-5, is GAGVSQTPSNKVTEKGKYVELRCDPISGHTALYWYRQSLGQGPEFLIYFQGTGAADDSGLPNDRFFAVRPEGSVSTLKIQRTERGDSAVYLCASSSDRAGTQYFGPGTRLLVL.